This T cell receptor beta chain was recorded in a study of OX40 agonist ivuxolimab in advanced cancers. Findings and limits, study-wide: Also showing low normalized T-cell clonal expansion were some of the nonresponders.

On this clone: What it binds is not known.

The CDR3 is made up of 14 amino acids. From germline, CDR1 is SGHTA and CDR2 FQGNSA. V lost 4 bases to trimming and J lost 4 bases, with 11 bases between them. The assay was immunoSEQ multiplex PCR, and TCRdb's table has in-frame clones only and misses some. The data show 50,000 to 85,000 clones, 80% to 85% seen once. Material: CD4+ or CD8+ T cells sorted from blood, obtained in a trial of the OX40 agonist ivuxolimab. This clonotype originated in an adult with an advanced solid tumor such as melanoma, head and neck, liver or kidney cancer. This rearrangement joins TRBV7-2 to TRBJ1-5; no clear D. The CDR3 loop reads CASSSGRVNQPQHF. In nucleotides, the CDR3 is TGTGCCAGCAGCTCAGGACGGGTTAATCAGCCCCAGCATTTT.